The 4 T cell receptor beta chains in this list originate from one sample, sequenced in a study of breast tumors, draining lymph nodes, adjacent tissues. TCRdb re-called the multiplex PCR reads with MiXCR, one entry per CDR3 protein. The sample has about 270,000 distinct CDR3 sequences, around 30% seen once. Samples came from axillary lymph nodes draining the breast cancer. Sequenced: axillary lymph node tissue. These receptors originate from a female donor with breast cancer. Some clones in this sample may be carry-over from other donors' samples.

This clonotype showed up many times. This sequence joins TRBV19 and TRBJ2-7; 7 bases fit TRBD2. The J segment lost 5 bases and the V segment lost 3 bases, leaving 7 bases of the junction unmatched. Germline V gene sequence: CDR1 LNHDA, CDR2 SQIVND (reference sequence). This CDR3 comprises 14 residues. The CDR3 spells CASSMRGSRNEQYF. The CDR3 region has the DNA TGTGCCAGTAGTATGCGGGGGAGCAGGAACGAGCAGTACTTC.

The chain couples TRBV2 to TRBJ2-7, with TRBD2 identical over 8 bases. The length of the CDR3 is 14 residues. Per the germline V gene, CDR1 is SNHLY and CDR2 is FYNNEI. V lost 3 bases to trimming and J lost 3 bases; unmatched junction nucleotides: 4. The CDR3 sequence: CASSERSGSYEQYF. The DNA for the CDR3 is TGTGCCAGCAGTGAGAGGAGCGGGAGCTACGAGCAGTACTTC.

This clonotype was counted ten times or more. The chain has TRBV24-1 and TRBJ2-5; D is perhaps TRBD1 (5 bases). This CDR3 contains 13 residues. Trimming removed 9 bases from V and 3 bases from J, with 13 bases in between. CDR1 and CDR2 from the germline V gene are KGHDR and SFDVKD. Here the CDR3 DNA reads TGTGCCACCCAGGGATTGGGCGAAGAGACCCAGTACTTC. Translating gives CATQGLGEETQYF.

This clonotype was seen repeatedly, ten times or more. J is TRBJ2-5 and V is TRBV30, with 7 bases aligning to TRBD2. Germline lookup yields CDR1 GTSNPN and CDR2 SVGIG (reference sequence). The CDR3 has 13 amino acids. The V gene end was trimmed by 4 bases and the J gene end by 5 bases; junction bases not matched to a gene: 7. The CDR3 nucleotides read TGTGCCTGGACGGTGGGAGGGCCCGAGACCCAGTACTTC. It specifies CAWTVGGPETQYF.